These 13 T cell receptor beta chains were sequenced from one sample in a study of metastatic and nonmetastatic thyroid tumors. No patient had received any treatment before thyroid surgery. TCRdb reanalyzed the PCR reads with MiXCR. The table includes tens of thousands of clones, approximately 35% detected once. The material sequenced was blood. These receptors all come from a male donor with papillary thyroid cancer or a benign thyroid nodule (not recorded which). Some clones in this sample may be carry-over from other donors' samples.

This clone was recorded only once. The rearrangement uses TRBV5-1 and TRBJ2-7; D possibly matches TRBD1 or TRBD2 (6 bases each). V lost 4 bases and J 1 base, leaving 15 bases between the germline ends. The CDR3 sequence is 15 residues long. Germline CDR1 SGHRS, CDR2 YFSETQ. The CDR3 here is CASSPGARRSYEQYF. The DNA for the CDR3 is TGCGCCAGCAGCCCGGGGGCAAGGAGGTCCTACGAGCAGTACTTC.

This clone was detected many times. The rearrangement links TRBV24-1 to TRBJ2-7; 9 bases map to TRBD1. The V and J ends lost 2 bases and 1 base, in that order; junction bases with no gene match: 5. This CDR3 has 16 amino acids. Germline V gene lookup returns CDR1 KGHDR and CDR2 SFDVKD. This CDR3 reads CATSDSPGQGSYEQYF. CDR3 in DNA: TGTGCCACCAGTGATTCACCGGGACAGGGTTCCTACGAGCAGTACTTC.

This clone was seen just once. The chain combines TRBV7-9 with TRBJ1-2; D not resolved. The CDR3 covers 13 residues. The germline V gene has CDR1 SEHNR and CDR2 FQNEAQ (reference sequence). Between the trimmed V and J ends, which lost 6 bases and 3 bases, there was a span of 11 bases. Written as DNA, the CDR3 is TGTGCCAGCAGTCCCGGACCAGACTATGGCTACACCTTC. This sequence encodes CASSPGPDYGYTF.

This clone was observed a few times. V gene TRBV28 combines with J gene TRBJ1-2, with D hard to call. Germline CDR1 reads MDHEN; CDR2 reads SYDVKM. CDR3 length: 15 residues. V dropped 6 bases and J dropped 5 bases, with 19 bases sitting between them. The CDR3 reads CASRSVGFKFYGYTF. CDR3 coding DNA: TGTGCCAGCAGGAGCGTAGGGTTCAAGTTTTATGGCTACACCTTC.

The V gene is TRBV7-2, the J gene TRBJ2-7, with 8 bases identical to TRBD1. The length of the CDR3 is 15 residues. Trimming cost V 4 bases and J 1 base; bases outside gene matches: 6. CDR1 is SGHTA, CDR2 FQGNSA, per germline. CDR3 amino acids: CASSYRDRLSYEQYF. The CDR3, as DNA: TGTGCCAGCAGCTACCGGGACAGGCTATCCTACGAGCAGTACTTC.

The rearrangement links TRBV4-3 to TRBJ2-7; TRBD2 matches 9 bases. This CDR3 spans 15 amino acids. Trimming removed 0 bases from V and 4 bases from J; junction bases left unmatched: 4. Germline CDR1 reads LGHNA; CDR2 reads YSLEER. The CDR3 loop reads CASSQETSGAYEQYF. The CDR3 DNA reads TGCGCCAGCAGCCAAGAGACTAGCGGAGCATACGAGCAGTACTTC.

This clone was detected ten times or more. This chain joins TRBV6-2 or TRBV6-3 and TRBJ2-1, with 11 bases matching TRBD2. The CDR3 loop spans 13 amino acids. Trimming removed 8 bases from V and 10 bases from J; junction bases left unmatched: 7. Germline CDR1 reads MNHEY; CDR2 reads SVGEGT. CDR3 in DNA: TGTGCCAGCCGAACTAGCGGGAGACAAGAGCAGTTCTTC. Its translation: CASRTSGRQEQFF.

This clone was found a few times. The chain has TRBV12-3 or TRBV12-4 and TRBJ2-7; D is uncertain. The CDR3 totals 13 residues. V dropped 3 bases and J dropped 1 base, with 7 bases sitting between them. The CDR3 reads CASSFSSSYEQYV. In DNA, the CDR3 is TGTGCCAGCAGTTTCTCTAGTTCCTACGAGCAGTACGTC.

This chain links TRBV12-3 or TRBV12-4 with TRBJ1-1; D may be TRBD1 (6 bases). Trimming removed 0 bases from V and 1 base from J, with 9 bases in between. This CDR3 contains 15 residues. In DNA form, the CDR3 reads TGTGCCAGCAGTTTAGCCGGACAGTCGAACACTGAAGCTTTCTTT. Translation: CASSLAGQSNTEAFF.

The chain recombines TRBV30 with TRBJ1-5, with 9 bases lining up with TRBD1. The CDR3 contains 14 residues. V lost 3 bases and J lost 7; bases outside the gene matches: 7. CDR1 and CDR2 from the germline V gene are GTSNPN and SVGIG (reference sequence). Here the CDR3 reads CAWSSQGARQPQHF. CDR3 DNA: TGTGCCTGGAGCTCACAGGGGGCCCGACAGCCCCAGCATTTT.

This clone appeared many times. The chain joins TRBV27 to TRBJ2-1; D possibly corresponds to TRBD1 (6 bases). The germline CDR1 and CDR2 sequences are MNHEY and SMNVEV (reference sequence). The ends were cut back, 6 bases at V and 3 bases at J, with 18 bases in the middle. The CDR3 totals 16 residues. Written as DNA, the CDR3 is TGTGCCAGCAGACAATCCCGGACAGACCTCTACAATGAGCAGTTCTTC. Amino acids: CASRQSRTDLYNEQFF.

The chain is built from TRBV11-2 and TRBJ2-7, with 7 bases matching TRBD1. This CDR3 spans 17 amino acids. V lost 5 bases, J lost 5 bases, and 18 bases stayed unmatched. Germline CDR1 and CDR2: SGHAT and FQNNGV. The CDR3 loop reads CASSERLPGQTAHEQYF. Written as DNA, the CDR3 is TGTGCCAGCAGCGAAAGATTACCGGGACAGACCGCCCACGAGCAGTACTTC.

This chain uses TRBV2 with TRBJ2-1; 11 bases fit TRBD2. The V gene end was trimmed by 2 bases and the J gene end by 2 bases; junction bases not matched to a gene: 11. Germline CDR1 and CDR2: SNHLY and FYNNEI. CDR3 length: 19 amino acids. The CDR3 DNA sequence: TGTGCCAGCAGTGAATCTCCCACCGGGACTAGCGGAACCTACAATGAGCAGTTCTTC. It encodes CASSESPTGTSGTYNEQFF.